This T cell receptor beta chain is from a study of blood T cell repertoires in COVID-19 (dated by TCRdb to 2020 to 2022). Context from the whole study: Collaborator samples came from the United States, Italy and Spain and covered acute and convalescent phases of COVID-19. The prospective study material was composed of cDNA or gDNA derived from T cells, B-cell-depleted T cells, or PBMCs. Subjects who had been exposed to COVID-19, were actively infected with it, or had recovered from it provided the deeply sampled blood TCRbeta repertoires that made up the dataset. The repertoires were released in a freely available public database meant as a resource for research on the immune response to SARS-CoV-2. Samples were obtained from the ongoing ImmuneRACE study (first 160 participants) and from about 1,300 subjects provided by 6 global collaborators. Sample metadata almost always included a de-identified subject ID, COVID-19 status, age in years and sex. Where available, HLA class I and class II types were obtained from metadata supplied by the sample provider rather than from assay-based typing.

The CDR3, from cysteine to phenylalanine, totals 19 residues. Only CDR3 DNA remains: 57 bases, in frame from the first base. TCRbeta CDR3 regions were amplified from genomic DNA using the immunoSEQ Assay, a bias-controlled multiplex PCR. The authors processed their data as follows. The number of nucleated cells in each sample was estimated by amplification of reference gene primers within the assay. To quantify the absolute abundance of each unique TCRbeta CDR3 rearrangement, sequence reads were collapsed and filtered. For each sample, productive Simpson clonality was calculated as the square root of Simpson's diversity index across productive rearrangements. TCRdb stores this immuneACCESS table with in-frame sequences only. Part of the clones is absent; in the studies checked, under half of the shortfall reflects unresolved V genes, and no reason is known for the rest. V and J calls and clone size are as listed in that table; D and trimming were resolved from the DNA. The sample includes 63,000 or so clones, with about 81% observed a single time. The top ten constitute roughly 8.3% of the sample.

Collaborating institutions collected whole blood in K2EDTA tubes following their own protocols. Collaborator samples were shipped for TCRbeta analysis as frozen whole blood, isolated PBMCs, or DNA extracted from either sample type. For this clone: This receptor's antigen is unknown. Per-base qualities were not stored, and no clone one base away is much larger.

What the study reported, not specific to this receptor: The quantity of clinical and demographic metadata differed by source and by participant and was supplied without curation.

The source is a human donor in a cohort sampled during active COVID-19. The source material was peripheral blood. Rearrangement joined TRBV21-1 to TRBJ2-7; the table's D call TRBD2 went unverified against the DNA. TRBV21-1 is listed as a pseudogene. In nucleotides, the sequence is TGTGCCAGCAGCAAAAGGACAAAGCGGGAGGCCTCATTATCCTACGAGCAGTACTTC. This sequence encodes CASSKRTKREASLSYEQYF.